What follows is one TCR beta chain and its context. Its specificity is not known. This sample is drawn from a study of cytomegalovirus exposure and HLA in healthy donors. Whole-study context: Genotyping of 400 or so donors showed that over 80% belonged to the Caucasian-associated ancestry cluster. Study findings and constraints: Roughly uniform sequencing depth across donors was assumed, possibly incorrectly.

The PCR had 60 Vbeta and 13 Jbeta primers. Sequenced by immunoSEQ multiplex PCR; TCRdb stores in-frame clones only, minus some. The sample shows some 87,000 clones, more than 55% of them seen only once. With 1 base removed from V and 0 bases from J, the gap between germline ends came to 7 bases. The CDR3 contains 15 residues. Germline CDR1 SGDLS, CDR2 YYNGEE. Sequences were obtained from PBMCs. This receptor was taken from a woman in her 30s in good health and CMV-seropositive. The chain has TRBV9 and TRBJ2-2; D is unclear. The CDR3 region is CASSVPFANTGELFF. The CDR3 DNA follows: TGTGCCAGCAGCGTACCCTTCGCGAACACCGGGGAGCTGTTTTTT.